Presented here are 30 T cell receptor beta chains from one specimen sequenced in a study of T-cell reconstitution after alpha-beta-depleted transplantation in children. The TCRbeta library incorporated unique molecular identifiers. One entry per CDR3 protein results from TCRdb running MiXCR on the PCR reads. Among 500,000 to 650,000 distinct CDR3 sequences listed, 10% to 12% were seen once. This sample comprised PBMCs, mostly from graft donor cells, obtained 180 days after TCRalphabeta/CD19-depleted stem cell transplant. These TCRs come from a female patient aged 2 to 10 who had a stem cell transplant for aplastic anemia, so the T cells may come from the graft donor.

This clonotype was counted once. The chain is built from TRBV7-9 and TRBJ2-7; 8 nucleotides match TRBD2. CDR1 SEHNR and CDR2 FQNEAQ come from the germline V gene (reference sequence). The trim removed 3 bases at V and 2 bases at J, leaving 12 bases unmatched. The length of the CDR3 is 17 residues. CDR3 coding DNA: TGTGCCAGCAGCTTCCCCTTGGCGGGAGGCGGGACCTACGAGCAGTACGTC. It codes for CASSFPLAGGGTYEQYV.

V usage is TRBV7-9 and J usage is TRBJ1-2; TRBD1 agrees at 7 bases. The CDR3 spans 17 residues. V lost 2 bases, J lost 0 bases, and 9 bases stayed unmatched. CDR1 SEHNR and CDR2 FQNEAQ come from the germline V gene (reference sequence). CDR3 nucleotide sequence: TGTGCCAGCAGCTTATCCCTCGGACAGGTAGCTAACTATGGCTACACCTTC. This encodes CASSLSLGQVANYGYTF.

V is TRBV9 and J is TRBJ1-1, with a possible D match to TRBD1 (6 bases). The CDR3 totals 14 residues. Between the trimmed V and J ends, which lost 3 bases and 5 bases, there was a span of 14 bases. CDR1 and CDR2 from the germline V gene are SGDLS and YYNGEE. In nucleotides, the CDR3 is TGTGCCAGCAGCGCTATAGTAGGGGGGACTGAAGCTTTCTTT. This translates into CASSAIVGGTEAFF.

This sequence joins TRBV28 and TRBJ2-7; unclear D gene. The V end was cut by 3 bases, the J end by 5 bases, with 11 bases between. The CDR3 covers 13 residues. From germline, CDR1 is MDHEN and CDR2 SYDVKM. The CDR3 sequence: CASSFSMGNEQYF. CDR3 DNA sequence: TGTGCCAGCAGTTTCTCGATGGGGAACGAGCAGTACTTC.

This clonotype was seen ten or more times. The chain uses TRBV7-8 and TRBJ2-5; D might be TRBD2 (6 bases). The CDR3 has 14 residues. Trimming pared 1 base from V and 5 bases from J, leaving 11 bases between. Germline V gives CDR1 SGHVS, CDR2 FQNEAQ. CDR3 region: CASSLEPAGETQYF. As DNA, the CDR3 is TGTGCCAGCAGCTTAGAGCCGGCGGGGGAGACCCAGTACTTC.

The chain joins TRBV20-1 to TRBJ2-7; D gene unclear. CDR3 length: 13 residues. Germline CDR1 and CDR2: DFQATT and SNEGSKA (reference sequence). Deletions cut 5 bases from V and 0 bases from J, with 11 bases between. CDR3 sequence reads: CSARLGSSYEQYF. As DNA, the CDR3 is TGCAGTGCTCGGTTAGGCAGCTCCTACGAGCAGTACTTC.

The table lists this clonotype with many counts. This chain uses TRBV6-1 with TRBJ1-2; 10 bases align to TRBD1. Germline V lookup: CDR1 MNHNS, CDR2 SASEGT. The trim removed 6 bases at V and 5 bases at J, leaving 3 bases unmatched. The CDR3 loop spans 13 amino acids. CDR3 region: CASSRDRGYGYTF. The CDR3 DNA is TGTGCCAGCAGCCGGGACAGGGGTTATGGCTACACCTTC.

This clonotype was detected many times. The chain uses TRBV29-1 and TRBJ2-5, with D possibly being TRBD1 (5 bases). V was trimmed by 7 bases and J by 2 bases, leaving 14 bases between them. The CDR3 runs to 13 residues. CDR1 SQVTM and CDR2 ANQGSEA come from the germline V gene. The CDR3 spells CSARRGGQETQYF. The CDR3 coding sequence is TGCAGCGCCCGAAGGGGTGGGCAAGAGACCCAGTACTTC.

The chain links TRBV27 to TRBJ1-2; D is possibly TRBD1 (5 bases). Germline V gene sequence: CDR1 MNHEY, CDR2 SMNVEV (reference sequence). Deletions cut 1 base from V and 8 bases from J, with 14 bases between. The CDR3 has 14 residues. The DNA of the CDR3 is TGTGCCAGCAGTTTATATGATGGGGCAGAAGGCTACACCTTC. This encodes CASSLYDGAEGYTF.

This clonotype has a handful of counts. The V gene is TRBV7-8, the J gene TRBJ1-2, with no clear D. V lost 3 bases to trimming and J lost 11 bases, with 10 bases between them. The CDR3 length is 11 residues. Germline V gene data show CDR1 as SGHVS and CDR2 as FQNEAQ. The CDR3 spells CASSLGSRYTF. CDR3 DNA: TGTGCCAGCAGCTTGGGCAGTAGGTACACCTTC.

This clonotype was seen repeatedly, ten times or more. The CDR3: CASSLDRTYEQYF. The CDR3 DNA follows: TGTGCCAGCAGCCTCGACCGAACCTACGAGCAGTACTTC. The V call is TRBV7-8, the J call TRBJ2-7; D gene uncertain. Trimming stripped 5 bases from V and 2 bases from J, with 10 bases between. The length of the CDR3 is 13 residues. Germline V gene lookup returns CDR1 SGHVS and CDR2 FQNEAQ.

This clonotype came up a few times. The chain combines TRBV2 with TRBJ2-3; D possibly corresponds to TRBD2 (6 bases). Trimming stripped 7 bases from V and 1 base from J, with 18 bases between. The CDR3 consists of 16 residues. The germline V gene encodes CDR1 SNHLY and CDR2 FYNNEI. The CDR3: CASKIDEEGRTDTQYF. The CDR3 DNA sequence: TGTGCCAGCAAGATTGACGAGGAGGGACGCACAGATACGCAGTATTTT.

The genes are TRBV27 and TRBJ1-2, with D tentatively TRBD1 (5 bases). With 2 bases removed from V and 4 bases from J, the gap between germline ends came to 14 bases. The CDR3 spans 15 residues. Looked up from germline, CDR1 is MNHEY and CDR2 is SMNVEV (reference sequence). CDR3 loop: CASSLVRQGFYGYTF. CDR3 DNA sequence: TGTGCCAGCAGTTTAGTACGGCAGGGTTTCTATGGCTACACCTTC.

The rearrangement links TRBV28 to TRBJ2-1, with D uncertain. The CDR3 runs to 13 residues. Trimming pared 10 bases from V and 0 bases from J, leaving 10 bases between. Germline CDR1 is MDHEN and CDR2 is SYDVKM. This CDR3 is CATKRDSYNEQFF. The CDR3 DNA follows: TGTGCCACAAAAAGGGACTCCTACAATGAGCAGTTCTTC.

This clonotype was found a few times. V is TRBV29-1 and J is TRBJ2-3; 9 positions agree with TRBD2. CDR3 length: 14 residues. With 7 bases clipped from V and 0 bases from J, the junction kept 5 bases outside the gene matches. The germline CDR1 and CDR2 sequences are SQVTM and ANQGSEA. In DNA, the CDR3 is TGCAGCGGGGACGGACTAGCGAGCACAGATACGCAGTATTTT. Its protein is CSGDGLASTDTQYF.

This chain's CDR3 is CASSQDWTELSYNEQFF. In DNA, the CDR3 is TGTGCCAGCAGCCAAGATTGGACAGAATTGTCCTACAATGAGCAGTTCTTC. The genes are TRBV3-1 and TRBJ2-1, with a possible D match to TRBD1 (6 bases). The CDR3 consists of 17 residues. Looked up from germline, CDR1 is LGHDT and CDR2 is YNNKEL (reference sequence). V lost 0 bases and J lost 1, with 13 bases in between.

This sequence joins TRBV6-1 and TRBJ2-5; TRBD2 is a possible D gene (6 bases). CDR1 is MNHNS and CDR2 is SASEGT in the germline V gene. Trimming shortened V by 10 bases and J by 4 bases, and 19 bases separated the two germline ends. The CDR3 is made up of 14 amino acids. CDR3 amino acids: CATSPREPRETQYF. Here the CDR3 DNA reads TGTGCCACCTCCCCTCGGGAGCCTAGAGAGACCCAGTACTTC.

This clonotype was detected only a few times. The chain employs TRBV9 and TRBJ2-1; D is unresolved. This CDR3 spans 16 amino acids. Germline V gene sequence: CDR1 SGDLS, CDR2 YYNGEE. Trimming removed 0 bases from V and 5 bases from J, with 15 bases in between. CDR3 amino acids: CASSVGDWVGDNEQFF. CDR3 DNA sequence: TGTGCCAGCAGCGTAGGGGATTGGGTAGGCGACAATGAGCAGTTCTTC.

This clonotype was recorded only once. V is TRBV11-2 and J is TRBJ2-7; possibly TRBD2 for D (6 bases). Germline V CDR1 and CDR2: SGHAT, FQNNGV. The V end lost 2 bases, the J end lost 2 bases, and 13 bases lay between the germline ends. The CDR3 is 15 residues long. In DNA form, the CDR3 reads TGTGCCAGCAGCTTACTTTGGGGACTTCCCTACGAGCAGTACTTC. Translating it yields CASSLLWGLPYEQYF.

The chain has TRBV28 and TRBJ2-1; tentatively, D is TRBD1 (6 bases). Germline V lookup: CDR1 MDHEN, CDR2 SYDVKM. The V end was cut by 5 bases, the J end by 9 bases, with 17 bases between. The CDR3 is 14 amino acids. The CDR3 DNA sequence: TGTGCCAGCAGTCCAGCAAACAGGGATACTGAGCAGTTCTTC. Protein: CASSPANRDTEQFF.

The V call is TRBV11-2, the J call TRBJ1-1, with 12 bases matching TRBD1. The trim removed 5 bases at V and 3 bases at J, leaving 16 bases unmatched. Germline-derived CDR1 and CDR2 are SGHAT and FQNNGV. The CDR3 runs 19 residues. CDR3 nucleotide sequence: TGTGCCAGCAGCGCACCCTTACCGGGACAGGGGGCGTCGGACACTGAAGCTTTCTTT. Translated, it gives CASSAPLPGQGASDTEAFF.

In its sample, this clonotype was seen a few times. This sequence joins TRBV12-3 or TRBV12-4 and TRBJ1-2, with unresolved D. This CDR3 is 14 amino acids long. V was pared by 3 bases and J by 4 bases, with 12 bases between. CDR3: CASSFPRALYGYTF. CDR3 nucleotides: TGTGCCAGCAGTTTTCCCCGGGCCCTCTATGGCTACACCTTC.

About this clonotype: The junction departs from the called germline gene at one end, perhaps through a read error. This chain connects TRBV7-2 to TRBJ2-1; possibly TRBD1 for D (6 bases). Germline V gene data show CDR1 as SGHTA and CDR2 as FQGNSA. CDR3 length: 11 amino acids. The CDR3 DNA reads TGTGCCAGCAGCTTAGGACAGGTGCCGGTCTTC. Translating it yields CASSLGQVPVF.

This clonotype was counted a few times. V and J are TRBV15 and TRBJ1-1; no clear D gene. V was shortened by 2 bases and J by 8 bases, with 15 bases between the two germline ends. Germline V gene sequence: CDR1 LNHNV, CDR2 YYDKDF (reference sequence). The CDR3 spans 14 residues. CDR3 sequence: CATSRPSRIREAFF. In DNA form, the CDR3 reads TGTGCCACCAGCAGACCCTCTCGGATCAGGGAAGCTTTCTTT.

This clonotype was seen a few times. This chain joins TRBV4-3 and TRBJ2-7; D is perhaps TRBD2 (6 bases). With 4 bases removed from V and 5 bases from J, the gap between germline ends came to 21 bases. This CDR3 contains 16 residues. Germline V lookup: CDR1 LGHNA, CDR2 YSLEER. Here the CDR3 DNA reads TGCGCCAGCAGCCCTCCTAAACTAGCCAATCCCCACGAGCAGTACGTC. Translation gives CASSPPKLANPHEQYV.

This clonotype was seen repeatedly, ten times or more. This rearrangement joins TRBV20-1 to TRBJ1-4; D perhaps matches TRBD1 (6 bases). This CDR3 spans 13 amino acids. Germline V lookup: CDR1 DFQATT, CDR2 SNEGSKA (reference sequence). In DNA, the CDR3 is TGCAGCGTTCGCGGTGGGGGGCCTGAAAAACTGTTTTTT. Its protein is CSVRGGGPEKLFF.

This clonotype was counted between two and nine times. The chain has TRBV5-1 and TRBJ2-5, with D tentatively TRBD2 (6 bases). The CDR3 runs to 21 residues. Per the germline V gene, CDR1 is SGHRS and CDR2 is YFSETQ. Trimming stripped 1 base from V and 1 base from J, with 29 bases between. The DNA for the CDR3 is TGCGCCAGCAGCTTGCCCCGGAACGCGGTGGGGCGGAGGGGTTCCCAAGAGACCCAGTACTTC. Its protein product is CASSLPRNAVGRRGSQETQYF.

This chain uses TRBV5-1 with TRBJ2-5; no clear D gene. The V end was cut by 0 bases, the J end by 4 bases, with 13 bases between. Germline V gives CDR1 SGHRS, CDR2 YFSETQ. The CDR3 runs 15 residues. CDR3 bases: TGCGCCAGCAGCTTGGAAGACACGGTCGGAGAGACCCAGTACTTC. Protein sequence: CASSLEDTVGETQYF.

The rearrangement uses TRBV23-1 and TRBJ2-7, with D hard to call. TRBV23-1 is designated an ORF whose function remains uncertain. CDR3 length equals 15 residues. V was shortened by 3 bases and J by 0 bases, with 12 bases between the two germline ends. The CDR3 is CASSQERMSSYEQYF. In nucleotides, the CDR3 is TGCGCCAGCAGTCAGGAACGGATGAGCTCCTACGAGCAGTACTTC.

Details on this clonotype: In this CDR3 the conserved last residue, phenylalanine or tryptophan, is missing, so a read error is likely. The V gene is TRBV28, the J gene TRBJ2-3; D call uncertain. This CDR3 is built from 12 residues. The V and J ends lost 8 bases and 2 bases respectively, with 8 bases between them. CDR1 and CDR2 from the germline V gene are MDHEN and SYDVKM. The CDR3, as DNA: TGTGCCAGCGGTCTAACCACAGATACGCAGTATTTG. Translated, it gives CASGLTTDTQYL.